The rows below give T cell receptor beta chains drawn from one sample of a study of T-cell reconstitution after alpha-beta-depleted transplantation in children. TCRdb reanalysed the PCR reads using MiXCR and keeps one entry per CDR3 protein. Of 640,000 or so distinct CDR3 sequences in the sample, approximately 16% were seen once. The input for sequencing was PBMCs from the stem cell graft donor, taken from the stem cell graft. These receptors all come from a human donor who donated a stem cell graft to a child with acute myeloid leukemia. Both conserved end residues are part of each CDR3. A D gene is named only where the DNA matches it firmly. Clone size is not always given. Where it is, it says once, few, many or a class for expanded clones.

clone size	D gene	V gene	J gene	CDR3 protein	CDR3 DNA
.	.	TRBV6-2/TRBV6-3	TRBJ1-5	CASSYLRGVGDEGNQPQHF	TGTGCCAGCAGTTACCTCAGAGGTGTGGGAGACGAGGGCAATCAGCCCCAGCATTTT
.	TRBD1	TRBV5-1	TRBJ2-5	CARRTGEFGLETQYF	TGCGCCAGGAGGACAGGGGAGTTCGGCCTAGAGACCCAGTACTTC
many	.	TRBV5-1	TRBJ2-3	CASRGELWTDTQYF	TGCGCCAGCAGAGGGGAGCTTTGGACAGATACGCAGTATTTT
.	TRBD2	TRBV5-1	TRBJ2-3	CASSFLGRGTDTQYF	TGCGCCAGCAGCTTTTTGGGGAGGGGAACAGATACGCAGTATTTT
.	.	TRBV20-1	TRBJ1-5	CSARDSGGVSNQPQHF	TGCAGTGCTAGAGATTCGGGGGGTGTGAGCAATCAGCCCCAGCATTTT
few	.	TRBV12-3/TRBV12-4	TRBJ2-7	CASSLSGRSSYEQYF	TGTGCCAGCAGTTTGAGTGGCCGGAGCTCCTACGAGCAGTACTTC
many	.	TRBV20-1	TRBJ1-6	CSASSVVSSYNSPLHF	TGCAGTGCTAGCAGCGTTGTAAGCTCCTATAATTCACCCCTCCACTTT
.	TRBD2	TRBV7-2	TRBJ2-5	CASSSGIGGGGKETQYF	TGTGCCAGCAGCTCGGGGATTGGCGGGGGGGGGAAAGAGACCCAGTACTTC
few	TRBD2	TRBV12-3/TRBV12-4	TRBJ2-1	CASTYASGVDNEQFF	TGTGCCAGCACCTATGCTAGCGGGGTAGACAATGAGCAGTTCTTC
many	.	TRBV12-3/TRBV12-4	TRBJ1-3	CASRPRGYGNTIYF	TGTGCCAGCAGACCAAGGGGGTACGGAAACACCATATATTTT
few	.	TRBV7-9	TRBJ2-5	CASSPMAGAGETQYF	TGTGCCAGCAGCCCTATGGCAGGGGCAGGGGAGACCCAGTACTTC
many	TRBD2	TRBV20-1	TRBJ2-1	CSAFSRDYSYNEQFF	TGCAGTGCTTTCTCGCGGGACTATTCCTACAATGAGCAGTTCTTC
many	.	TRBV27	TRBJ2-1	CASSLVPEMSSYNEQFF	TGTGCCAGCAGTTTAGTACCAGAAATGAGCTCCTACAATGAGCAGTTCTTC
.	TRBD1	TRBV5-1	TRBJ1-6	CASSLDPGQSKSSPLHF	TGCGCCAGCAGCTTGGATCCGGGACAGTCAAAAAGTTCACCCCTCCACTTT
.	.	TRBV12-3/TRBV12-4	TRBJ1-3	CASSPGGSTGNTIYF	TGTGCCAGCAGCCCCGGGGGCTCGACTGGAAACACCATATATTTT
many	.	TRBV29-1	TRBJ2-7	CSVEGRRKGLLGYEQYF	TGCAGCGTTGAAGGGCGCCGTAAGGGGCTACTTGGCTACGAGCAGTACTTC
many	.	TRBV29-1	TRBJ2-3	CSVEKGGVSTDTQYF	TGCAGCGTTGAGAAGGGCGGGGTGAGCACAGATACGCAGTATTTT
.	.	TRBV12-3/TRBV12-4	TRBJ2-5	CASSHTYKKETQYF	TGTGCCAGCAGTCACACTTACAAAAAAGAGACCCAGTACTTC
.	TRBD1	TRBV4-3	TRBJ1-2	CASSLMGQGGGYTF	TGCGCCAGCAGCCTCATGGGACAGGGGGGCGGCTACACCTTC
.	.	TRBV7-6	TRBJ2-1	CASSLEARVNEQFF	TGTGCCAGCAGCTTAGAGGCCAGGGTCAATGAGCAGTTCTTC
.	.	TRBV29-1	TRBJ2-4	CSVEVGNIQYF	TGCAGCGTTGAGGTCGGGAACATTCAGTACTTC
.	.	TRBV7-3	TRBJ2-2	CASSSAPGAGELFF	TGTGCCAGCAGCTCGGCCCCGGGGGCCGGGGAGCTGTTTTTT
.	.	TRBV5-1	TRBJ2-5	CASTRLGLRETQYF	TGCGCCAGCACCCGGCTGGGGCTTCGGGAGACCCAGTACTTC
.	.	TRBV7-2	TRBJ2-1	CASSLLTSNEQFF	TGTGCCAGCAGCTTACTGACTAGTAATGAGCAGTTCTTC
few	.	TRBV21-1	TRBJ1-4	CASSKVGDREKLFF	TGTGCCAGCAGCAAAGTCGGAGACAGGGAAAAACTGTTTTTT
.	.	TRBV11-2	TRBJ2-7	CASSFDRLSYEQYF	TGTGCCAGCAGCTTCGACCGTCTCTCCTACGAGCAGTACTTC
few	.	TRBV29-1	TRBJ1-5	CSAGDGHQPQHF	TGCAGCGCTGGGGACGGTCATCAGCCCCAGCATTTT
.	.	TRBV7-2	TRBJ2-5	CASRLFLAKGQETQYF	TGTGCCAGCCGCTTATTTTTAGCCAAGGGACAAGAGACCCAGTACTTC
many	.	TRBV29-1	TRBJ2-3	CSVESGESDTQYF	TGCAGCGTTGAATCGGGGGAATCAGATACGCAGTATTTT
many	.	TRBV5-1	TRBJ2-2	CASSLESGELFF	TGCGCCAGCAGCTTGGAAAGCGGGGAGCTGTTTTTT
.	.	TRBV12-3/TRBV12-4	TRBJ2-4	CASSFQGALAKNIQYF	TGTGCCAGCAGTTTTCAGGGAGCCCTAGCCAAAAACATTCAGTACTTC
many	.	TRBV20-1	TRBJ2-3	CSARVRRDPTFYTQYF	TGCAGTGCTAGAGTGCGCCGGGACCCTACATTTTATACGCAGTATTTT
many	TRBD1	TRBV9	TRBJ1-6	CASSEADRTRSPLHF	TGTGCCAGCAGCGAGGCGGACAGGACTCGCTCACCCCTCCACTTT
few	.	TRBV27	TRBJ2-2	CASSSTSKTGELFF	TGTGCCAGCAGTTCCACTAGTAAAACCGGGGAGCTGTTTTTT
few	TRBD1	TRBV5-5	TRBJ1-2	CASSNLTGGASQRGYTF	TGTGCCAGCAGCAACCTTACAGGGGGCGCGTCCCAAAGAGGCTACACCTTC
.	.	TRBV14	TRBJ2-1	CASSPPWVVSYNEQFF	TGTGCCAGCAGCCCTCCCTGGGTAGTATCCTACAATGAGCAGTTCTTC
.	.	TRBV7-2	TRBJ2-2	CASSSQEGAGELFF	TGTGCCAGCAGCTCCCAGGAGGGAGCCGGGGAGCTGTTTTTT
.	.	TRBV20-1	TRBJ2-1	CSAREGSNRKYNEQFF	TGCAGTGCTAGAGAAGGAAGCAACAGAAAGTACAATGAGCAGTTCTTC
.	.	TRBV5-1	TRBJ2-3	CASSLAGTTSFTDTQYF	TGCGCCAGCAGCTTGGCCGGGACGACCTCGTTCACAGATACGCAGTATTTT
many	TRBD1	TRBV20-1	TRBJ1-4	CSARSTGLNEKLFF	TGCAGTGCTAGGTCGACAGGGCTTAATGAAAAACTGTTTTTT
.	TRBD1	TRBV18	TRBJ1-1	CASSPLQGENTEAFF	TGTGCCAGCTCACCACTTCAGGGGGAGAACACTGAAGCTTTCTTT
few	.	TRBV7-9	TRBJ2-1	CASSLALGGWNEQFF	TGTGCCAGCAGCCTGGCCTTAGGGGGGTGGAATGAGCAGTTCTTC
.	.	TRBV20-1	TRBJ1-1	CSASAVNTEAFF	TGCAGTGCTAGTGCAGTGAACACTGAAGCTTTCTTT
many	TRBD1	TRBV13	TRBJ1-1	CASSQGALGNTEAFF	TGTGCCAGCAGCCAGGGGGCGCTCGGGAACACTGAAGCTTTCTTT
many	TRBD1	TRBV20-1	TRBJ1-5	CSASPGTGRNQPQHF	TGCAGTGCTAGCCCCGGGACAGGGAGAAATCAGCCCCAGCATTTT
many	.	TRBV27	TRBJ2-1	CASRDPGNEQFF	TGTGCCAGCAGAGATCCGGGGAATGAGCAGTTCTTC
.	.	TRBV10-3	TRBJ1-5	CAISASAEASNQPQHF	TGTGCCATCAGTGCATCGGCGGAGGCTAGCAATCAGCCCCAGCATTTT
.	.	TRBV6-2/TRBV6-3	TRBJ1-2	CASSDVGRDGYYGYTF	TGTGCCAGCAGTGACGTCGGCCGGGACGGGTACTATGGCTACACCTTC
many	TRBD1	TRBV20-1	TRBJ1-1	CSARWDRGLGTEAFF	TGCAGTGCTAGATGGGACAGGGGGTTAGGCACTGAAGCTTTCTTT
.	TRBD1	TRBV5-1	TRBJ1-5	CASSPGTDRQPQHF	TGCGCCAGCAGCCCGGGGACAGATCGTCAGCCCCAGCATTTT
many	.	TRBV7-2	TRBJ1-5	CASSARLNQPQHF	TGTGCCAGCAGCGCTCGACTCAATCAGCCCCAGCATTTT
.	.	TRBV24-1	TRBJ2-1	CATSDPPQDEQFF	TGTGCCACCAGTGACCCCCCGCAGGATGAGCAGTTCTTC